This TCR beta chain was captured by sequencing in a study of cytomegalovirus exposure and HLA in healthy donors. About the study: The approximately 120 validation repertoires, a later analysis reported, used the same platform as the approximately 650 first-cohort repertoires.

The data were produced by immunoSEQ multiplex PCR, yet TCRdb's version contains in-frame clones alone and is incomplete. The table lists around 300,000 clones, over 75% of them singletons, with approximately 0.9% in the top ten. The germline CDR1 and CDR2 sequences are LNHDA and SQIVND (reference sequence). After removal of 9 bases from V and 4 bases from J, the junction contained 7 bases not matched to a gene. The CDR3 length is 14 residues. Material: PBMCs. The J gene is TRBJ1-2, the V gene TRBV19; TRBD1 matches at 11 bases. The sequence derives from a woman under 30 in good health and CMV-seronegative. CDR3 region: CASRGQGAIYGYTF. For the CDR3, the DNA is TGTGCCAGCAGAGGACAGGGGGCAATCTATGGCTACACCTTC.